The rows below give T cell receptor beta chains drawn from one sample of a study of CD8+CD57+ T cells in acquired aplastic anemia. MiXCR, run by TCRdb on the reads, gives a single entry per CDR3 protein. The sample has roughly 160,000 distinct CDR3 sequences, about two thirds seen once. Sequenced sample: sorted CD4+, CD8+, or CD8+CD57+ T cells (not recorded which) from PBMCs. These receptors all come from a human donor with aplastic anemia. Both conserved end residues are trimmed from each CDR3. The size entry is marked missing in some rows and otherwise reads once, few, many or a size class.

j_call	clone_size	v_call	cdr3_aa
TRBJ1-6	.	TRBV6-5	ASRDSSGTGEVLVNSPLH
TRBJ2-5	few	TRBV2	ASIGLPETQY
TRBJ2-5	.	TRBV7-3	ASSSNGGHLRETQY
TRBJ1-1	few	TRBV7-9	AGRQGGGTEAF
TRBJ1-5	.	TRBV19	ASSLASYSNQPQH
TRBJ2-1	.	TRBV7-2	ASSPRPVSYNEQF
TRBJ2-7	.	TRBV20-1	SARNGYEQY
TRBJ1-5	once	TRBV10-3	ASSYSKGDQPQH
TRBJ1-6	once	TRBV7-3	ASSPQGNSPPH
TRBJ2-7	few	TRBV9	ASSVAGATTYEQY
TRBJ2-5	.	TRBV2	ASHSDRLYQETQY
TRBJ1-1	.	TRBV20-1	SARRTGITEAF
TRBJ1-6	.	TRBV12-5	ASGLATDGNSPLH
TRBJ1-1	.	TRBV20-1	SAADRVTEAF
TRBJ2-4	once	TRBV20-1	SAVEGGKNIQY
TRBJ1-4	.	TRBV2	ASSEDRGNEKLF
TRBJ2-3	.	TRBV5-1	ASSREGVPDTQY
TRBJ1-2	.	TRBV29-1	SVEAMSYYGYT
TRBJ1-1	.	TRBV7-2	ASSPGSASTEAF
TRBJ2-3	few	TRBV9	ASSFGADTQY
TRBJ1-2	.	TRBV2	ASSAPYRGRVDGYT
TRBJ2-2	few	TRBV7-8	ASSPSPLPRESNTGELF
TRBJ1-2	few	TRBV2	ASSEPGHNGYT
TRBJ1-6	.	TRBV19	ASSINRDRLNSPLH
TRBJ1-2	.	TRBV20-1	SAPGAYGYT
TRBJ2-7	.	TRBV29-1	SVEEVQSGSYEQY
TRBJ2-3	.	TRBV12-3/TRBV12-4	ASSLESGGGTDTQY
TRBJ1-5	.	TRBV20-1	SARQREGRNQPQH
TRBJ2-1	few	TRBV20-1	SAPLPGISYNEQF
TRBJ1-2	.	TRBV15	AVRRVRDGVASDYGYT
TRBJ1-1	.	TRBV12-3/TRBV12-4	ASRRTQGREPEAF
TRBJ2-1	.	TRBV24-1	ATSVAGAQYNEQF
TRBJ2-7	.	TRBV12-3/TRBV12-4	ASSPGGPYEQY
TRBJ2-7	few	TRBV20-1	SATSRDSSYEQY
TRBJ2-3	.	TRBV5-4	ASSFGRNTQY
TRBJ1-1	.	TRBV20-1	SVVLGGNTEAF
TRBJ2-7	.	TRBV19	ASSMSSVNYEQY
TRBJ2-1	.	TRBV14	ASSQGLTALLNEQF
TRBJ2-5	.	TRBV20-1	SARGGGRTLQETQY
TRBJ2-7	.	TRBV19	ASSIDSYEQY
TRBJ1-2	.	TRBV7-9	ASSGNRADGYT
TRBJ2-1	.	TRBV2	ASCWSAAGEAEQF
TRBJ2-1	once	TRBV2	ASSEGAREQF
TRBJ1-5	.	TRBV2	ASRDSTSNQPQH
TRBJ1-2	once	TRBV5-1	ASRTEGGGYT
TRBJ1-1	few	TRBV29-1	RTEHTEAF
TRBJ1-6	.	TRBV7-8	ASSSSIRINSPLH
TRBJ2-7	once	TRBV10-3	ASSEGPSGTYEQY
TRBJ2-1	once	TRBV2	ASSEQGAATYNEQF
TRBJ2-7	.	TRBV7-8	ASSLRLGTSGSAYEQY